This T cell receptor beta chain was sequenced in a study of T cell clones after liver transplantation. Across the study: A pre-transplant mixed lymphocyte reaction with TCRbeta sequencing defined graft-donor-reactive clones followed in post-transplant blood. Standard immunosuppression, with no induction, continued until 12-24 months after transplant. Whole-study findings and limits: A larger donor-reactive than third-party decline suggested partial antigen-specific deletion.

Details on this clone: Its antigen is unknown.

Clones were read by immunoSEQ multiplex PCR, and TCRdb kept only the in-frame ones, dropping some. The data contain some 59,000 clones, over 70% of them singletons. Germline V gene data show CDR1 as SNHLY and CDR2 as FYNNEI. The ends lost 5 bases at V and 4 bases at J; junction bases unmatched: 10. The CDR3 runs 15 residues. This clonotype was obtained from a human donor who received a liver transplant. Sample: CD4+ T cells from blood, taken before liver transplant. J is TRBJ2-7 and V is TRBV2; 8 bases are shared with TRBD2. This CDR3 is CASSLPRRGAYEQYF. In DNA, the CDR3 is TGTGCCAGCAGTCTACCCCGGCGGGGGGCGTACGAGCAGTACTTC. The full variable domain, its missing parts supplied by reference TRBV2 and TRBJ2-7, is EPEVTQTPSHQVTQMGQEVILRCVPISNHLYFYWYRQILGQKVEFLVSFYNNEISEKSEIFDDQFSVERPDGSNFTLKIRSTKLEDSAMYFCASSLPRRGAYEQYFGPGTRLTVT.